This paragraph covers one T cell receptor (beta chain) sequence. Assay used: immunoSEQ multiplex PCR; TCRdb lists only in-frame clones, some missing. The repertoire holds about 430,000 clones, with approximately 90% as singletons. This CDR3 is built from 15 residues. Germline lookup yields CDR1 SNHLY and CDR2 FYNNEI. Unmatched junction bases numbered 5, after V lost 5 bases and J lost 5 bases. This specimen belongs to a study of blood T cell repertoires in COVID-19. Turning to the study itself: Collection of acute and convalescent COVID-19 samples took place in the United States, Italy and Spain. Sources were T cells, B-cell-depleted T cells, or PBMCs; the material itself was cDNA or gDNA.

V gene TRBV2 combines with J gene TRBJ2-2; 10 bases are shared with TRBD2. The TCR comes from a man younger than 35 with COVID-19, enrolled during active disease. Material for sequencing was peripheral blood. In nucleotides, the CDR3 is TGTGCCAGCAGTCCTAGCGGGAGTCTAACCGGGGAGCTGTTTTTT. It translates to CASSPSGSLTGELFF.